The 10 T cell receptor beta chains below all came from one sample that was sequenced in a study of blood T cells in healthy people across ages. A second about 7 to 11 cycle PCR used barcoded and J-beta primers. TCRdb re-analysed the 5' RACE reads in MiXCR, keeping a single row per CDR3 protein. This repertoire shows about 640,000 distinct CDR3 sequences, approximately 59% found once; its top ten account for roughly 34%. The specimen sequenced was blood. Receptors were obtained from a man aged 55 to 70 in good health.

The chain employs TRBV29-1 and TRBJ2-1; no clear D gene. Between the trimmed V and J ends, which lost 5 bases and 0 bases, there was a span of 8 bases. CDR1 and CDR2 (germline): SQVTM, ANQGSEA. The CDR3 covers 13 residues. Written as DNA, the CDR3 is TGCAGCGTTAAGCAGAGCTCCTACAATGAGCAGTTCTTC. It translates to CSVKQSSYNEQFF.

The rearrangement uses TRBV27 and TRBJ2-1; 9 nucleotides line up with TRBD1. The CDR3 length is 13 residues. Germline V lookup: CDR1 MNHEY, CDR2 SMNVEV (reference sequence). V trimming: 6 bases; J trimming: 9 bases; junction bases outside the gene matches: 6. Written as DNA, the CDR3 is TGTGCCAGCAGGACAGGGGGTGGCGTTGAGCAGTTCTTC. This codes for CASRTGGGVEQFF.

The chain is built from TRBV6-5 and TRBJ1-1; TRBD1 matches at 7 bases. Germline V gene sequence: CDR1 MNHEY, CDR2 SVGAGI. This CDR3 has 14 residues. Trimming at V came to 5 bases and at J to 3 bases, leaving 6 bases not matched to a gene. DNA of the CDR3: TGTGCCAGCAGTACCCGACAGGGACACACTGAAGCTTTCTTT. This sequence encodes CASSTRQGHTEAFF.

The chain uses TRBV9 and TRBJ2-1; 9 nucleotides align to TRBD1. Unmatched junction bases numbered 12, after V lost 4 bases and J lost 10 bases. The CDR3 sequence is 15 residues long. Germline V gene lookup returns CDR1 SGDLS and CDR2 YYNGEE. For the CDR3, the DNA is TGTGCCAGCAGCCCGCGACAGGGGGAAGCCAGAGAGCAGTTCTTC. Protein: CASSPRQGEAREQFF.

The CDR3 sequence: CASSLFSNEKLFF. The CDR3 nucleotides are TGTGCCAGCAGTTTATTCAGTAATGAAAAACTGTTTTTT. The chain couples TRBV27 to TRBJ1-4; D gene ambiguous. Germline values: CDR1 MNHEY, CDR2 SMNVEV (reference sequence). CDR3 length equals 13 residues. V was pared by 1 base and J by 4 bases, with 4 bases between.

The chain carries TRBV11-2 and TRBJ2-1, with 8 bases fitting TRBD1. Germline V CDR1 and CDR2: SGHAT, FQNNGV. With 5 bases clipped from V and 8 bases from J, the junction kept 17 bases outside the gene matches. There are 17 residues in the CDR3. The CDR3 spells CASSRSSPGGYIDEQFF. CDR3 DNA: TGTGCCAGCAGCCGATCTTCCCCAGGGGGCTATATCGATGAGCAGTTCTTC.

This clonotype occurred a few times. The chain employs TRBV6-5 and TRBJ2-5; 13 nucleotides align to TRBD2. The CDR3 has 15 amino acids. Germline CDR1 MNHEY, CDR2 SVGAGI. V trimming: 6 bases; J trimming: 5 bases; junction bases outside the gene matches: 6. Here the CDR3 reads CASSRRTSGGETQYF. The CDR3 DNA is TGTGCCAGCAGCCGGCGGACTAGCGGGGGTGAGACCCAGTACTTC.

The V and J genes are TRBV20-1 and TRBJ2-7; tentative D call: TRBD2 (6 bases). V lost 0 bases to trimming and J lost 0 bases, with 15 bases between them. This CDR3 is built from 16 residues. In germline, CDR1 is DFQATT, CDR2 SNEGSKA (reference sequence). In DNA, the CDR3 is TGCAGTGCTAGAGATTCAATAGCGGTGAGCTCCTACGAGCAGTACTTC. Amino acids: CSARDSIAVSSYEQYF.

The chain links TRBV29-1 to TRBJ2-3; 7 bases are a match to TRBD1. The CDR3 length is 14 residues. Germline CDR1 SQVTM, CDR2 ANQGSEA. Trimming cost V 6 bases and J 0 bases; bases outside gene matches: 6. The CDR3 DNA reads TGCAGCGTCGCTACAGGGGTTAGCACAGATACGCAGTATTTT. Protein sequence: CSVATGVSTDTQYF.

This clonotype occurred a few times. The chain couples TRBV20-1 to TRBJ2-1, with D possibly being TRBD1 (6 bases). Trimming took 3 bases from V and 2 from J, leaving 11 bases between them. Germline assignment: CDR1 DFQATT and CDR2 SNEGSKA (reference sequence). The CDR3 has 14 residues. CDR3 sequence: CSASRGLTYNEQFF. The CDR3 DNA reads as TGCAGTGCTAGTAGGGGGTTGACCTACAATGAGCAGTTCTTC.